Each of the 4 T cell receptor beta chains below was sequenced from the same sample in a study of CD8 T cells in ankylosing spondylitis. Each CDR3 protein is one row after TCRdb ran MiXCR on the 5' RACE reads. The sample gives approximately 200,000 distinct CDR3 sequences, 10% to 15% of which show up once; 15% to 20% is in the top ten. The sequenced sample consisted of blood, either unsorted or a sorted T cell fraction (not recorded which). Source of these receptors: a male donor with ankylosing spondylitis or in good health (not recorded which).

A few counts support this clonotype. The gene calls are TRBV20-1 and TRBJ2-3; the match to TRBD2 covers 10 bases. The J segment lost 2 bases and the V segment lost 3 bases, leaving 2 bases of the junction unmatched. Germline V gene lookup returns CDR1 DFQATT and CDR2 SNEGSKA (reference sequence). CDR3 size: 14 residues. The chain's CDR3 is CSARGTSDTDTQYF. The CDR3 DNA follows: TGCAGTGCTAGGGGGACTAGCGACACAGATACGCAGTATTTT.

The rearrangement joins TRBV9 to TRBJ2-2, with TRBD2 as a possible D gene (6 bases). There are 13 residues in the CDR3. The V gene's germline CDR1 is SGDLS and CDR2 YYNGEE. The V end lost 6 bases, the J end lost 1 base, and 7 bases lay between the germline ends. This chain's CDR3 is CASTGENTGELFF. CDR3 in DNA: TGTGCCAGCACGGGGGAGAACACCGGGGAGCTGTTTTTT.

A remark on this clonotype: This may arise from a read error, as a much more abundant clone is one base away. The rearrangement links TRBV6-2 or TRBV6-3 to TRBJ2-1; 11 positions agree with TRBD1. Germline V gene sequence: CDR1 MNHEY, CDR2 SVGEGT. The CDR3 totals 16 residues. The V gene end was trimmed by 9 bases and the J gene end by 3 bases; junction bases not matched to a gene: 10. CDR3 residues: CARSPRTGGSYNEQFF. The CDR3 bases are TGTGCCAGAAGTCCCCGGACAGGGGGCAGCTACAATGAGCAGTTCTTC.

The chain joins TRBV20-1 to TRBJ2-6; no firm D call. The CDR3 has 13 residues. CDR1 is DFQATT and CDR2 is SNEGSKA in the germline V gene (reference sequence). The V end lost 3 bases, the J end lost 4 bases, and 7 bases lay between the germline ends. The CDR3 sequence: CSARHLGANVLTF. The CDR3 bases are TGCAGTGCTAGGCACCTGGGGGCCAACGTCCTGACTTTC.